This T cell receptor (beta chain) was captured in a study of shared clonotypes between healthy human individuals. Terminally differentiated effector memory CD45RA+ cells were excluded from the naive CD8 cells, which were CD45RO-negative and positively selected for CCR7. Profiling relied on immunoSEQ multiplex PCR, and the TCRdb table lists in-frame clones only, not all of them. The sample has roughly 590,000 clones, less than 97% seen once. Trimming pared 4 bases from V and 5 bases from J, leaving 17 bases between. CDR3 length: 14 amino acids. Germline V gene sequence: CDR1 SQVTM, CDR2 ANQGSEA. The receptor comes from a woman in her thirties in good health. Sequences were obtained from naive CD8+ T cells sorted from blood. This rearrangement joins TRBV29-1 to TRBJ1-1, with a weak D call TRBD1 (6 bases). CDR3 sequence reads: CSVVGGRGPTEAFF. The CDR3 nucleotides read TGCAGCGTTGTAGGGGGTAGGGGCCCGACTGAAGCTTTCTTT.